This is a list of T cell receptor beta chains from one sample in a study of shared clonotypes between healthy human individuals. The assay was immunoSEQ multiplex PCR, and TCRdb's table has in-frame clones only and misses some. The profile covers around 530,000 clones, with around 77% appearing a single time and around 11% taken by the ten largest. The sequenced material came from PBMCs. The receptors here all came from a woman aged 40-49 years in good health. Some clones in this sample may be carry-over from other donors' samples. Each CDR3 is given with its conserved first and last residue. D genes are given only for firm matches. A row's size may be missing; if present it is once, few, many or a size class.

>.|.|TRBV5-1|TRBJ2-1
TGCGCCAGCACCCTAGACAGGATGGGAAATGAGCAGTTCTTC
CASTLDRMGNEQFF
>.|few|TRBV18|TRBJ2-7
TGTGCCAGCTCACCACGCAGGGTGGACGAGCAGTACTTC
CASSPRRVDEQYF
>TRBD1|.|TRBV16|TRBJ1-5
TGTGCCAGCAGCCGCTGGACAGGGTCTGGGCAGCCCCAGCATTTT
CASSRWTGSGQPQHF
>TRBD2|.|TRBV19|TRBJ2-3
TGTGCCAGTAGTACTAGCGGGATTGCAGATACGCAGTATTTT
CASSTSGIADTQYF
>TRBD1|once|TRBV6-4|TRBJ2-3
TGTGCCAGCAGCCCCGGGACAGGGGGTACAGATACGCAGTATTTT
CASSPGTGGTDTQYF
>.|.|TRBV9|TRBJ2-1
TGTGCCAGCAGCCTCGACAGCGGGTATGCCAATGAGCAGTTCTTC
CASSLDSGYANEQFF
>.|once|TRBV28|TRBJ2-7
TGTGCCAGCAGGACCCACAGGGTTGCTGTCTACGAGCAGTACTTC
CASRTHRVAVYEQYF
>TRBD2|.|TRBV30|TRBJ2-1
TGTGCCTGGAGTGCAACTAGCGGGAGGGCCGGTGAGCAGTTCTTC
CAWSATSGRAGEQFF
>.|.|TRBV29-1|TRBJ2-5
TGCAGCGTTGACAGGGGTTCAGAAGAGACCCAGTACTTC
CSVDRGSEETQYF
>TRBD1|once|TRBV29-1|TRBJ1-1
TGCAGCGTTTACCGGGACAGGGGCACTGAAGCTTTCTTT
CSVYRDRGTEAFF
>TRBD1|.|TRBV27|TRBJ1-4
TGTGCCAGCAGTCCCCGGACAGGGGATGCTGGAAAACTGTTTTTT
CASSPRTGDAGKLFF
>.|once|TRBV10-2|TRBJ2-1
TGCGCCAGCGGATCGGTACTAGGTCCTTACAATGAGCAGTTCTTC
CASGSVLGPYNEQFF
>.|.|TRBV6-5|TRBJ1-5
TGTGCCAGCAGTTACTCGCAAGATCAGCCCCAGCATTTT
CASSYSQDQPQHF
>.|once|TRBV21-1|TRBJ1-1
TGTGCTATCACTGAAGCTTTCTTT
CAITEAFF
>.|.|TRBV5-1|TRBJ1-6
TGCGCCGGCAGCTCCGGGACAAGATCACCCCTCCACTTT
CAGSSGTRSPLHF
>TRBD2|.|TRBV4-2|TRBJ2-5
TGTGCCAGCAGCCAAGTAGTAGCTAGCGGGTTCCAAGAGACCCAGTACTTC
CASSQVVASGFQETQYF
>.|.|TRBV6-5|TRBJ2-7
TGTGCCAGCAGTTCCCTTTACTACGAGCAGTACTTC
CASSSLYYEQYF
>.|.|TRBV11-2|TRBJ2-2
TGTGCCAGCAGCTTGAGGGCAGACCCGTCGGCCGGGGAGCTGTTTTTT
CASSLRADPSAGELFF
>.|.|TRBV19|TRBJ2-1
TGTACCAGTAGTATGGAACTAGCTACTTCCTACAATGAGCAGTTCTTC
CTSSMELATSYNEQFF
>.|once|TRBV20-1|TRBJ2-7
TGCAGTGCTAGAATCTACGAGCAGTACTTC
CSARIYEQYF
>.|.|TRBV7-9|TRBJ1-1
TGTGCCAGCAGCCCGCAGGGCCAACCCCGTGGTACTGAAGCTTTCTTT
CASSPQGQPRGTEAFF
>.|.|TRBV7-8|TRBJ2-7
TGTGCCAGCAGCTCGACCGGGACGGTCTACGAGCAGTACTTC
CASSSTGTVYEQYF
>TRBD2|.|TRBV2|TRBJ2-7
TGTGCCACCCTCTCCCTGGGACTAGCGGAAACCTACGAGCAGTACTTC
CATLSLGLAETYEQYF
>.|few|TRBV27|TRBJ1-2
TGTGCCAGCAGTATGACCCGCTATGGTGGCTACACCTTC
CASSMTRYGGYTF
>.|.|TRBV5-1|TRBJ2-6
TGCGCCAGCGGATTAGGAGGGAGCTCTGGGGCCAACGTCCTGACTTTC
CASGLGGSSGANVLTF
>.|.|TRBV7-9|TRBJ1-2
TGTGCCAGCACCCCCCCGGCGGGGGGCGGCTATGGCTACACCTTC
CASTPPAGGGYGYTF
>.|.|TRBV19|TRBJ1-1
TGTGCCAGTAGTATCCCTAACAGGGTTACTGAAGCTTTCTTT
CASSIPNRVTEAFF
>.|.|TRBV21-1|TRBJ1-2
TGTGCCAGCACGTGCATAGTAATAGTCCGGGGGCCCTTC
CASTCIVIVRGPF
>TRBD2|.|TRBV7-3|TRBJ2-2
TGTGCCAGCAGCTTAACTAGCGGGAGGGCCATTGGGACCGGGGAGCTGTTTTTT
CASSLTSGRAIGTGELFF
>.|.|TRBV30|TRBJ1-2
TGTGCCTGGACAGGAGGCTATGGCTACACCTTC
CAWTGGYGYTF
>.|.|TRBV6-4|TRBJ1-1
TGTGCCAGCAGTGACGCCAGGATGAACACTGAAGCTTTCTTT
CASSDARMNTEAFF
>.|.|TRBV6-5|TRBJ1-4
TGTGCCAGCAGTTACAGGGCTAGTGAAAAACTGTTTTTT
CASSYRASEKLFF
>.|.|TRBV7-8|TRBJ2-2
TGTGCCAGCAGCTGGACCCGAGTTACCGGGGAGCTGTTTTTT
CASSWTRVTGELFF
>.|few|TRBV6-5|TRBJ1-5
TGTGCCAGCAGAGCAACGGGGGGCAATCAGCCCCAGCATTTT
CASRATGGNQPQHF
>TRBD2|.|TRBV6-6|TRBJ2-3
TGTGCCAGCATGTGGGCGGGAGGTTCGGGGGATACGCAGTATTTT
CASMWAGGSGDTQYF
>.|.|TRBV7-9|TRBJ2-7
TGTGCCAGCAGCTTAAGGGGAGGTGACGAGCAGTACTTC
CASSLRGGDEQYF
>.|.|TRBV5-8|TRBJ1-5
TGTGCCAGCAGCTTGGTCGGGGGGGTGAGGCCCCAGCATTTT
CASSLVGGVRPQHF
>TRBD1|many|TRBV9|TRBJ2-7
TGTGCCAGCAGCACACAGGGGGTACCCTACGAGCAGTACTTC
CASSTQGVPYEQYF
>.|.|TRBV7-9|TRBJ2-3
TGTGCCAGCAGCCCGGGACATATCAGCACAGATACGCAGTATTTT
CASSPGHISTDTQYF
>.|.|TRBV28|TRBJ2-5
TGTGCCAGCACCCAGGGGGGGCAGCCGGCGGAGACCCAGTACTTC
CASTQGGQPAETQYF
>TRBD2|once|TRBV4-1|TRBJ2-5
TGCGCCAGCAGCCAAGACGAGCGGGGTATCCAGTACTTC
CASSQDERGIQYF
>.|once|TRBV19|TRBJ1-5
TGTGCCAGTAGTATGGGCAGGGTTCAGCCCCAGCATTTT
CASSMGRVQPQHF
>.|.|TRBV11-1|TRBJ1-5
TGTGCCAGCAGCTTTAATCCCGGTCAGCCCCAGCATTTT
CASSFNPGQPQHF
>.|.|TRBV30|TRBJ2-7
TGTGCCTGGAGTGTTCAGATCCGGGTTGGTGAGCAGTACTTC
CAWSVQIRVGEQYF
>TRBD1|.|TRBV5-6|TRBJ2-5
TGTGCCAGCAGTATGTTGGGGGACAGGGTGGCCCAGTACTTC
CASSMLGDRVAQYF